Included here is one T cell receptor (beta chain) sequence, with context. The data stem from a study of blood T cell repertoires in COVID-19. In the study overall: COVID-19 samples from acute and convalescent phases originated in the United States, Italy and Spain. PBMCs, B-cell-depleted T cells, or T cells provided the cDNA or gDNA that made up the material.

In the source study's methods: The authors estimated nucleated cell counts from reference gene primer amplification. Sequencing used immunoSEQ multiplex PCR; TCRdb keeps in-frame clones, though not all of them. V and J calls and clone size come straight from that table; D and trimming were deduced from the DNA. The sample has hundreds of thousands of clones; 88% are singletons. From germline, CDR1 is SGHDT and CDR2 YYEEEE. The CDR3 runs 13 residues. Deletions cut 3 bases from V and 11 bases from J, with 14 bases between. The origin of this receptor is a man younger than 30 with active or convalescent COVID-19. The chain is built from TRBV5-6 and TRBJ1-4, with D perhaps TRBD1 (5 bases). The sequencing input was peripheral blood. The CDR3 DNA sequence: TGTGCCAGCAGCTCGGGGGATGGTGGGAAACTGTTTTTT. Its protein is CASSSGDGGKLFF.